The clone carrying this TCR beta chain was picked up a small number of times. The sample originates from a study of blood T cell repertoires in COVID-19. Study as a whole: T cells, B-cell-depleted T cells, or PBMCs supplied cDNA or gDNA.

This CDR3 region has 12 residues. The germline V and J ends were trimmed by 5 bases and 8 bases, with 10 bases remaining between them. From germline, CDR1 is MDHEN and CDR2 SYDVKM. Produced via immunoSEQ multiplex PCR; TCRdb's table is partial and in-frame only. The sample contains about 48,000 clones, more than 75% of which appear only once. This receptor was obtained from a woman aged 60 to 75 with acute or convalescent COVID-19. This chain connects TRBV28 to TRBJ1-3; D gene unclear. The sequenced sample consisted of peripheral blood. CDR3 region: CASSEGAYTIYF. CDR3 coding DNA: TGTGCCAGCAGTGAAGGAGCGTACACCATATATTTT. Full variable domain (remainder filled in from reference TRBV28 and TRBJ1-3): DVKVTQSSRYLVKRTGEKVFLECVQDMDHENMFWYRQDPGLGLRLIYFSYDVKMKEKGDIPEGYSVSREKKERFSLILESASTNQTSMYLCASSEGAYTIYFGEGSWLTVV.